The 17 T cell receptor beta chains below come from one sample, sequenced in a study of blood T cells in healthy people across ages (dated by TCRdb to between 2014 and 2016). Libraries were built with 5' RACE. These reads were obtained on an Illumina HiSeq 2500. A second roughly 6 to 12 cycle PCR used a sample-barcoded 5' primer and a J-beta primer mix. TCRdb's own reprocessing of the public reads used fastp at Q25 and MiXCR and kept productive beta chains. Duplicate CDR3 protein sequences are folded into a single record with the most common DNA and genes. The sample table holds 1,100,000 or so distinct CDR3 sequences, of which 40% to 55% were seen once. 15% to 20% of the sample belongs to the ten largest clones. The sequenced sample consisted of blood. Every receptor here comes from a woman aged 60 to 75 in good health.

The chain is built from TRBV7-2 and TRBJ2-5, with TRBD2 matching 8 bases. There are 15 residues in the CDR3. J was trimmed by 3 bases and V by 5 bases; bases with no gene match: 8. Germline lookup yields CDR1 SGHTA and CDR2 FQGNSA. CDR3 amino acids: CASSPSGSGKETQYF. DNA for the CDR3: TGTGCCAGCAGCCCTAGCGGTAGCGGGAAAGAGACCCAGTACTTC.

This chain connects TRBV28 to TRBJ2-1; the D gene is possibly TRBD2 (5 bases). With 2 bases removed from V and 5 bases from J, the gap between germline ends came to 10 bases. This CDR3 contains 14 residues. CDR1 and CDR2 from the germline V gene are MDHEN and SYDVKM. The CDR3 protein is CASSLQRDNNEQFF. In DNA form, the CDR3 reads TGTGCCAGCAGTTTACAGAGGGATAACAATGAGCAGTTCTTC. The full variable domain, its missing parts supplied by reference TRBV28 and TRBJ2-1, is DVKVTQSSRYLVKRTGEKVFLECVQDMDHENMFWYRQDPGLGLRLIYFSYDVKMKEKGDIPEGYSVSREKKERFSLILESASTNQTSMYLCASSLQRDNNEQFFGPGTRLTVL.

V is TRBV12-5 and J is TRBJ1-1; TRBD1 agrees at 8 bases. CDR1 is LGHNT, CDR2 FRNRAP, per germline. V shed 2 bases, J shed 5 bases, and the junction held 7 bases outside the gene matches. This CDR3 is 15 amino acids long. In DNA, the CDR3 is TGTGCTAGTGGTTTGTGGACAGGGAAGGGAACTGAAGCTTTCTTT. Encoded protein: CASGLWTGKGTEAFF.

The chain is built from TRBV3-1 and TRBJ2-1, with D perhaps TRBD1 (5 bases). This CDR3 contains 14 residues. Trimming removed 1 base from V and 6 bases from J, with 10 bases in between. Germline CDR1 reads LGHDT; CDR2 reads YNNKEL (reference sequence). DNA of the CDR3: TGTGCCAGCAGCCAAGCGAGACAGTTCAATGAGCAGTTCTTC. It encodes CASSQARQFNEQFF.

As for this clonotype: The junction differs from germline at one of its ends, possibly a read error. The genes are TRBV4-1 and TRBJ1-1; possibly TRBD1 for D (6 bases). The CDR3 length is 15 residues. The V gene's germline CDR1 is MGHRA and CDR2 YSYEKL. DNA of the CDR3: TGCGCCAACAGCCTAAATCAGGGGTTTAACACTGAAGCTTTCTTT. This sequence encodes CANSLNQGFNTEAFF.

The J gene is TRBJ2-7, the V gene TRBV27; D not certain. V lost 0 bases and J 7 bases, leaving 10 bases between the germline ends. CDR1 MNHEY and CDR2 SMNVEV come from the germline V gene (reference sequence). This CDR3 has 13 amino acids. CDR3 residues: CASSLSVYGEQYF. The CDR3 DNA is TGTGCCAGCAGTTTATCGGTCTACGGGGAGCAGTACTTC.

This chain uses TRBV11-2 with TRBJ1-2; 7 bases are shared with TRBD1. Germline V gives CDR1 SGHAT, CDR2 FQNNGV. The CDR3 is 17 residues long. The ends lost 1 base at V and 2 bases at J; junction bases unmatched: 10. CDR3: CASSLAWGRQGNYGYTF. The CDR3 nucleotides are TGTGCCAGCAGCTTAGCCTGGGGGCGACAGGGAAACTATGGCTACACCTTC.

This clonotype was seen more than once but under ten times. The chain is built from TRBV5-1 and TRBJ1-4; D remains ambiguous. Germline-derived CDR1 and CDR2 are SGHRS and YFSETQ. The V and J ends lost 0 bases and 3 bases respectively, with 12 bases between them. This CDR3 contains 16 residues. The CDR3 loop reads CASSLGNPVPNEKLFF. The CDR3, as DNA: TGCGCCAGCAGCTTGGGCAATCCGGTTCCTAATGAAAAACTGTTTTTT.

This clonotype was picked up many times. The J gene is TRBJ1-2, the V gene TRBV28; no firm D call. The CDR3 sequence is 15 residues long. V was pared by 5 bases and J by 8 bases, with 21 bases between. Germline loops: CDR1 MDHEN, CDR2 SYDVKM. This CDR3 is CASSATAGPTRGYTF. CDR3 sequence (DNA): TGTGCCAGCAGTGCTACCGCCGGGCCGACGCGGGGCTACACCTTC.

V and J are TRBV20-1 and TRBJ2-1; D is unclear. The CDR3 spans 15 residues. Trimming shortened V by 0 bases and J by 11 bases, and 20 bases separated the two germline ends. The germline CDR1 and CDR2 sequences are DFQATT and SNEGSKA (reference sequence). As DNA, the CDR3 is TGCAGTGCTAGAGATGACGGCAGATCCCCGGAGAAGCAGTTCTTC. Translation: CSARDDGRSPEKQFF.

The gene calls are TRBV25-1 and TRBJ2-5, with unresolved D. The CDR3 loop spans 14 amino acids. Between the trimmed V and J ends, which lost 5 bases and 2 bases, there was a span of 12 bases. Germline V gene data show CDR1 as MGHDK and CDR2 as SYGVNS. The chain's CDR3 is CASSHISPQETQYF. In DNA form, the CDR3 reads TGTGCCAGCAGTCACATCTCCCCACAAGAGACCCAGTACTTC.

The chain employs TRBV20-1 and TRBJ2-3, with 8 bases identical to TRBD2. Germline V lookup: CDR1 DFQATT, CDR2 SNEGSKA (reference sequence). Losses at the gene ends were 6 bases for V and 5 bases for J; bases not matched to a gene: 19. CDR3 size: 17 residues. The CDR3 is CSAGHSPGGVTLDTQYF. The CDR3 DNA sequence: TGCAGTGCCGGACATTCGCCGGGGGGGGTTACCCTAGATACGCAGTATTTT.

This clonotype was recorded a few times. The chain is built from TRBV25-1 and TRBJ2-7, with D perhaps matching TRBD1 (6 bases). This CDR3 comprises 17 residues. CDR1 is MGHDK, CDR2 SYGVNS, per germline. The chain's CDR3 is CVLLWGRGLSSSYEQYF. In DNA form, the CDR3 reads TGTGTCCTACTCTGGGGCAGGGGCCTTTCTTCCTCCTACGAGCAGTACTTC.

The chain combines TRBV15 with TRBJ1-1; weak D call: TRBD1 (6 bases). This CDR3 spans 16 amino acids. Germline V gives CDR1 LNHNV, CDR2 YYDKDF (reference sequence). The V end was cut by 1 base, the J end by 1 base, with 13 bases between. The CDR3 reads CATSRGGGQKNTEAFF. The DNA of the CDR3 is TGTGCCACCAGCAGAGGTGGGGGGCAGAAGAACACTGAAGCTTTCTTT.

This clonotype was recorded a few times. The chain is built from TRBV4-2 and TRBJ2-3; no firm D call. The CDR3 runs to 14 residues. V lost 0 bases and J lost 2, with 6 bases in between. Germline V gene lookup returns CDR1 LGHNA and CDR2 YNFKEQ. CDR3 protein: CASSQELATDTQYF. DNA of the CDR3: TGTGCCAGCAGCCAAGAGTTAGCCACAGATACGCAGTATTTT.

This clonotype occurred a few times. J is TRBJ2-7 and V is TRBV7-2, with D tentatively TRBD2 (6 bases). There are 18 residues in the CDR3. The V gene lost 6 bases and the J gene lost 0 bases, with 24 bases spanning the gap. Germline V gene sequence: CDR1 SGHTA, CDR2 FQGNSA. The CDR3 nucleotides read TGTGCCAGCAGTCCCCCCCGGGACTTCCCGGAGTCCTCCTACGAGCAGTACTTC. Encoded protein: CASSPPRDFPESSYEQYF.

This CDR3 reads CASTPGGPSYGYTF. The CDR3 coding sequence is TGTGCCAGCACTCCAGGGGGACCTAGCTATGGCTACACCTTC. The V and J genes are TRBV6-5 and TRBJ1-2; the match to TRBD1 covers 7 bases. V lost 7 bases and J lost 4; bases outside the gene matches: 9. The CDR3 is 14 amino acids. The germline CDR1 and CDR2 sequences are MNHEY and SVGAGI.